This TCR beta chain was identified in a study of blood T cell repertoires in COVID-19. Study overall: PBMCs, B-cell-depleted T cells, or T cells provided the cDNA or gDNA that made up the material.

The germline V gene has CDR1 MDHEN and CDR2 SYDVKM. The CDR3 is 13 amino acids. V shed 5 bases and J shed 8 bases, with 12 bases lying between them. Authors' processing steps: The authors estimated nucleated cell counts from reference gene primer amplification. Assay: immunoSEQ multiplex PCR; the TCRdb copy retains only in-frame clones and omits some. The V and J calls and clone size are taken from that table; D and trimming were inferred from the DNA. Counted here are some 240,000 clones, approximately 80% occurring once; the ten biggest clones make up approximately 1.3%. This clonotype was obtained from a woman in her 40s who had recovered from COVID-19. What was sequenced was peripheral blood. The gene calls are TRBV28 and TRBJ1-4; D is unresolved. CDR3: CASSQSGEEKLFF. CDR3 sequence (DNA): TGTGCCAGCAGTCAATCCGGGGAGGAAAAACTGTTTTTT.